This TCR beta chain was profiled in a study of T cells in tuberculosis. Study at large: IGRA-negative adolescents, IGRA-positive adolescents with latent tuberculosis and adults with active tuberculosis formed this South African cohort. Within 7 days of starting treatment, or before, PBMC were stored. Study observations and caveats: A GMM-specific repertoire classifier reached around 85% accuracy, AUROC around 0.87.

Method: immunoSEQ multiplex PCR; TCRdb's copy keeps in-frame clones and lacks some. Of more than 30,000 clones detected, around 88% appear once; the ten largest clones hold less than 5.5%. Time point described: new active TB diagnosis, blood taken before or within 7 days of starting treatment. Each clinical donor contributed on average roughly 100,000 T cells from unsorted cryopreserved PBMC. Germline V CDR1 and CDR2: MNHNY, SVGAGI (reference sequence). The CDR3 covers 12 residues. V was clipped by 2 bases and J by 6 bases, with 5 bases between them. This clone was detected only once. Its antigen is still unknown.

The rearrangement uses TRBV6-6 and TRBJ2-1; the D gene is possibly TRBD2 (5 bases). Sequenced material: PBMCs, taken at tuberculosis diagnosis. The clonotype originates from an adult with tuberculosis. The CDR3, as DNA: TGTGCCAGCAGTTACCGGGGCAATGAGCAGTTCTTC. This translates into CASSYRGNEQFF.